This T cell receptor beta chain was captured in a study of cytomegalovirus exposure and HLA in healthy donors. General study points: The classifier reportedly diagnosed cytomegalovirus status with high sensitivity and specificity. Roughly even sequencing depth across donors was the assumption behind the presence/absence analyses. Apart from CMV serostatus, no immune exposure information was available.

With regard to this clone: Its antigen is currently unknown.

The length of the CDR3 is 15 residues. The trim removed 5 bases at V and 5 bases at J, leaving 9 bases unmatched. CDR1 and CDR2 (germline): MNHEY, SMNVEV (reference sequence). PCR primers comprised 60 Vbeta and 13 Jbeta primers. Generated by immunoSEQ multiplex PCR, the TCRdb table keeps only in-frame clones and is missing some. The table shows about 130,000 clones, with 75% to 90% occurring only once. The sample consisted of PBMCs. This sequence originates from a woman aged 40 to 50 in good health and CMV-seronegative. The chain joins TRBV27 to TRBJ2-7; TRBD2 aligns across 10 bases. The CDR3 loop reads CASSPQSGRANEQYF. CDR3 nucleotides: TGTGCCAGCAGTCCCCAAAGCGGGAGGGCCAACGAGCAGTACTTC.